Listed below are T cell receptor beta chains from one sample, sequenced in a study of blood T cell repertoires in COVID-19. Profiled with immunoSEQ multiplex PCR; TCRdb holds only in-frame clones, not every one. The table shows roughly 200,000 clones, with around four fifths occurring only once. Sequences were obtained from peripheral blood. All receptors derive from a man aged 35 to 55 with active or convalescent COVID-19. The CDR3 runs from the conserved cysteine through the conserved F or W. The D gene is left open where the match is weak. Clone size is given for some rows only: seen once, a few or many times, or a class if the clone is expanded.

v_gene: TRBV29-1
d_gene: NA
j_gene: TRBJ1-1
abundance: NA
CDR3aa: CSVESSALGGAFF
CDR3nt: TGCAGCGTTGAGTCCTCGGCCTTAGGGGGAGCTTTCTTT

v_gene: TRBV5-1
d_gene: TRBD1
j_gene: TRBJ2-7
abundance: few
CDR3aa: CASSLVGQGYEQYF
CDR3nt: TGCGCCAGCAGCTTGGTGGGACAGGGCTACGAGCAGTACTTC

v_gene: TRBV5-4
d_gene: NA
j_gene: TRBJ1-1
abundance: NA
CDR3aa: CASSLEEVSLEAFF
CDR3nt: TGTGCCAGCAGCTTGGAGGAGGTTTCTTTAGAAGCTTTCTTT

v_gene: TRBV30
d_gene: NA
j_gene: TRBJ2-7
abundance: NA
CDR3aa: CAWCRGGGNSYEQYF
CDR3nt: TGTGCCTGGTGCAGAGGGGGGGGAAACTCCTACGAGCAGTACTTC

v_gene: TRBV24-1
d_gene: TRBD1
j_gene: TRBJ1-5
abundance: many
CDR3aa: CATSDVGQGASGAQHF
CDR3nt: TGTGCCACCAGTGATGTGGGACAGGGGGCCTCTGGGGCCCAGCATTTT

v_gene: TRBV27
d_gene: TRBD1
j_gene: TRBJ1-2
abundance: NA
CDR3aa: CASRPLGTDYGYTF
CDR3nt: TGTGCCAGCCGACCCCTTGGGACAGACTATGGCTACACCTTC

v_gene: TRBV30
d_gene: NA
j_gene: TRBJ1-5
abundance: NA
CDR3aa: CAWSGGSTRGQPQHF
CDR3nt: TGTGCCTGGAGTGGGGGGTCAACCAGGGGTCAGCCCCAGCATTTT

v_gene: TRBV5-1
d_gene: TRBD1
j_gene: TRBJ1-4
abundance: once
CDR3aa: CASSPTGGDEKLFF
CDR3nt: TGCGCCAGCAGCCCGACAGGGGGCGATGAAAAACTGTTTTTT

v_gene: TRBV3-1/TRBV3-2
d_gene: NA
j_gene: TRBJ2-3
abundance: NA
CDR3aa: CASSPSTDTQYF
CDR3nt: TGTGCCAGCAGCCCTAGCACAGATACGCAGTATTTT

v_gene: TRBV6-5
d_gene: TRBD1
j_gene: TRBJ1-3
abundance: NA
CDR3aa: CATDRGSSGNTIYF
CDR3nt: TGTGCCACCGACAGGGGTAGCTCTGGAAACACCATATATTTT

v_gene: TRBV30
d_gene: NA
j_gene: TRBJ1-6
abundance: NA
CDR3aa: CAWRGSRNSPLHF
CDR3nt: TGTGCCTGGAGGGGGAGTCGGAATTCACCCCTCCACTTT

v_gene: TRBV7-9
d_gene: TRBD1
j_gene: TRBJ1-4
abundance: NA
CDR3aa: CASSSDREGGSEKLFF
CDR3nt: TGTGCCAGCAGCTCGGACAGGGAAGGGGGCAGTGAAAAACTGTTTTTT

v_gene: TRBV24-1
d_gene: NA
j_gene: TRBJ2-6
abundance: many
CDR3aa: CATAGPGANVLTF
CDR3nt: TGTGCCACCGCGGGACCTGGGGCCAACGTCCTGACTTTC

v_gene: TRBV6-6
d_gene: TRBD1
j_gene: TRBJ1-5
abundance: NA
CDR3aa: CASSGDRGRGNQPQHF
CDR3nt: TGTGCCAGCAGTGGCGACAGGGGGCGCGGCAATCAGCCCCAGCATTTT

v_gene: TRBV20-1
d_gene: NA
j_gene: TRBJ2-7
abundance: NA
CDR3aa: CSASFSGAVAYEQYF
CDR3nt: TGCAGTGCTAGTTTTTCAGGGGCTGTCGCCTACGAGCAGTACTTC

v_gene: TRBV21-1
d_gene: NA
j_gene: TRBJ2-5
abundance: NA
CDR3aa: CASSKDWASGGKLQETQYF
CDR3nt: TGTGCCAGCAGCAAAGATTGGGCTAGCGGGGGGAAACTTCAAGAGACCCAGTACTTC

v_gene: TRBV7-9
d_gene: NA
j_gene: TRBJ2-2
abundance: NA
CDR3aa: CASSRGAGELFF
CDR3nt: TGTGCCAGCAGCCGGGGAGCCGGGGAGCTGTTTTTT

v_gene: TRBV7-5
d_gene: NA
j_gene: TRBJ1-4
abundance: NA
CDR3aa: CARSPRDRSSTNEKLFF
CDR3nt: TGTGCCAGAAGCCCCCGGGACAGGAGTTCAACTAATGAAAAACTGTTTTTT

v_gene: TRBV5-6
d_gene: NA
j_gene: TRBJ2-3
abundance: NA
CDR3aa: CASSRELDTQYF
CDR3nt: TGTGCCAGCAGTCGGGAGCTAGATACGCAGTATTTT

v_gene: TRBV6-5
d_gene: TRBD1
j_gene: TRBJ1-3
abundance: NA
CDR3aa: CASSPRDSGNTIYF
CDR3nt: TGTGCCAGCAGCCCCCGGGACAGTGGAAACACCATATATTTT

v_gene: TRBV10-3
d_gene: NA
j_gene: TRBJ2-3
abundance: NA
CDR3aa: CAISEHRGTDTQYF
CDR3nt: TGTGCCATCAGTGAACATAGGGGGACAGATACGCAGTATTTT

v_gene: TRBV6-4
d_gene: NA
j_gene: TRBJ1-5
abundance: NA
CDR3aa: CASTRAGEQPQHF
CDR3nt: TGTGCCAGCACCAGAGCAGGCGAGCAGCCCCAGCATTTT

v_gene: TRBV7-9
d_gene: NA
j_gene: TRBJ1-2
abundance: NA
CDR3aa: CASSPGRGDYGYTF
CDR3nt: TGTGCCAGCAGCCCCGGCAGGGGTGACTATGGCTACACCTTC

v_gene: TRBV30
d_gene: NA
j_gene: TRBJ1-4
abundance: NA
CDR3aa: CAVGQPNEKLFF
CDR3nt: TGTGCCGTCGGACAGCCTAATGAAAAACTGTTTTTT

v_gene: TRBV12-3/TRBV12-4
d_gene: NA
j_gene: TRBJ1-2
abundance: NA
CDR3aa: CASSTGWASYTF
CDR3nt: TGTGCCAGCAGTACAGGGTGGGCGAGCTACACCTTC

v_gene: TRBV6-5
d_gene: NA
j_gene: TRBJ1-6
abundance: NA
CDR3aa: CASSGGSLSPLHF
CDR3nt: TGTGCCAGCTCCGGGGGGAGCCTATCGCCCCTCCACTTT

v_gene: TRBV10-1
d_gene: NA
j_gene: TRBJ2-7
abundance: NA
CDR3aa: CARRTHEQYF
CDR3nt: TGCGCCAGGAGGACACACGAGCAGTACTTC

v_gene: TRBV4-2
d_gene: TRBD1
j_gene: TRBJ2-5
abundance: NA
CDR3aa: CASSPGQLNPTQYF
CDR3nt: TGTGCCAGCAGCCCGGGACAGCTAAACCCGACCCAGTACTTC

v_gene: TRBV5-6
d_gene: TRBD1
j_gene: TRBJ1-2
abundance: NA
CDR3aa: CASSFQSEGAGGYTF
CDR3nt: TGTGCCAGCAGCTTCCAAAGTGAGGGGGCAGGGGGCTACACCTTC

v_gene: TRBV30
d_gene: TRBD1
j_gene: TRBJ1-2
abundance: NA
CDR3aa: CAWRNQQGAGYTF
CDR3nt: TGTGCCTGGAGAAACCAACAGGGGGCTGGCTACACCTTC

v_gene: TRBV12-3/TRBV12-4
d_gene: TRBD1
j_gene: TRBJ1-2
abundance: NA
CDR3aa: CASTPTGEIGYTF
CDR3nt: TGTGCCAGCACACCTACAGGGGAAATTGGCTACACCTTC

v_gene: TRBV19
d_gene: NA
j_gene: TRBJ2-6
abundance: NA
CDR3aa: CASSMSRGAISGANVLTF
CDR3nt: TGTGCCAGTAGTATGAGCAGGGGGGCGATCTCTGGGGCCAACGTCCTGACTTTC

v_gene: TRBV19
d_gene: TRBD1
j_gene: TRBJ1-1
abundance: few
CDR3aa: CASKSVGTGGSHTEAFF
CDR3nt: TGTGCCAGTAAGTCGGTGGGTACAGGGGGCTCTCACACTGAAGCTTTCTTT

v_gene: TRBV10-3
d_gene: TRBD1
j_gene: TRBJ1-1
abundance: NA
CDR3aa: CAITPDRGATEAFF
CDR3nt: TGTGCCATCACCCCGGACAGGGGCGCAACTGAAGCTTTCTTT

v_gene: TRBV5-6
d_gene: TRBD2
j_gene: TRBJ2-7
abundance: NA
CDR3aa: CASSLLSGGAYEQYF
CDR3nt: TGTGCCAGCAGCTTGCTAAGCGGGGGAGCCTACGAGCAGTACTTC

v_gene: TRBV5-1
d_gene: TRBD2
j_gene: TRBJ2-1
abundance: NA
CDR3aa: CASSLDGLAGVDEQFF
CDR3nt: TGCGCCAGCAGCTTGGACGGACTAGCGGGAGTCGATGAGCAGTTCTTC

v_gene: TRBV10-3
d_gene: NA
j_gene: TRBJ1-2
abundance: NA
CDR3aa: CAISESHPGISYGYTF
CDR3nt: TGTGCCATCAGTGAGTCCCACCCCGGTATTAGCTATGGCTACACCTTC

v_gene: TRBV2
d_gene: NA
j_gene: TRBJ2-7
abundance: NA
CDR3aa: CASSMTGEGQYF
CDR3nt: TGTGCCAGCAGTATGACAGGGGAGGGGCAGTACTTC

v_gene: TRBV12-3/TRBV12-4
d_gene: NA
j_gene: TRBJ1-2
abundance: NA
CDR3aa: CASSNRGGYTF
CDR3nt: TGTGCCAGCAGTAATAGGGGTGGCTACACCTTC

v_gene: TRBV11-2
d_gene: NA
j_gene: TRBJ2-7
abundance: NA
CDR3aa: CASSFGTREEQYF
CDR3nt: TGTGCCAGCAGCTTTGGGACACGAGAGGAGCAGTACTTC

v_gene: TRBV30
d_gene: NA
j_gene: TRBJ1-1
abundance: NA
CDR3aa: CAWSWGENTEAFF
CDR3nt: TGTGCCTGGAGTTGGGGGGAGAACACTGAAGCTTTCTTT